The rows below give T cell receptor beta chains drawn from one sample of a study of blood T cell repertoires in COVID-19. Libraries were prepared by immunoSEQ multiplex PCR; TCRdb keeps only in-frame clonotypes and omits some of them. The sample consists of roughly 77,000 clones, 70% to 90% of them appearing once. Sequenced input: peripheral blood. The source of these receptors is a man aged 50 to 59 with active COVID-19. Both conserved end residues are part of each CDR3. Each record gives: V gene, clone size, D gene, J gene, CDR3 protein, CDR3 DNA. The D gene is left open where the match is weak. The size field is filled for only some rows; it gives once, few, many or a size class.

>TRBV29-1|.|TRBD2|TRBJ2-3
CSVATGTKATDTQYF
TGCAGCGTGGCGACCGGGACTAAGGCCACAGATACGCAGTATTTT
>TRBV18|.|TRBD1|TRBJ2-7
CASSLGTASYEQYF
TGTGCCAGCTCACTAGGGACAGCCTCCTACGAGCAGTACTTC
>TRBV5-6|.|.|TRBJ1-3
CASSLRHLSGNTIYF
TGTGCCAGCAGCTTGAGACACCTCTCTGGAAACACCATATATTTT
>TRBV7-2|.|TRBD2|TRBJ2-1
CASSLGGSGVEQFF
TGTGCCAGCAGCCTCGGGGGTAGCGGGGTGGAGCAGTTCTTC
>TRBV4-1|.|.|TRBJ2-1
CASSQDSTAGVNEQFF
TGCGCCAGCAGCCAAGATTCCACTGCCGGAGTCAATGAGCAGTTCTTC
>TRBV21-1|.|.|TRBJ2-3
CASSKVRAGGPTSTDTQYF
TGTGCCAGCAGCAAAGTTCGTGCGGGGGGGCCAACTAGCACAGATACGCAGTATTTT
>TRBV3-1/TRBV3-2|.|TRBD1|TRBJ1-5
CASSQGTGLRLPQHF
TGTGCCAGCAGCCAAGGGACAGGGCTTCGGTTGCCCCAGCATTTT
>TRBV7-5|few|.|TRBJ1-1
CVRSSYKAGRTFF
TGTGTCAGAAGCTCCTACAAGGCTGGGAGAACTTTCTTT
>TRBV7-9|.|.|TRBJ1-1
CASSFLQTNTEAFF
TGTGCCAGCAGCTTCCTACAGACGAACACTGAAGCTTTCTTT
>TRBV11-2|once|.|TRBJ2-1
CASSLPDYSEQFF
TGTGCCAGCAGCTTACCGGACTATAGTGAGCAGTTCTTC
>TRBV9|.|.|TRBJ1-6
CASSEQTGELSPLHF
TGTGCCAGCAGCGAGCAGACCGGGGAGCTTTCACCCCTCCACTTT
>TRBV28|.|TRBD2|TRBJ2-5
CASRELAGGGTQYF
TGTGCCAGCAGAGAACTAGCGGGGGGTGGGACCCAGTACTTC
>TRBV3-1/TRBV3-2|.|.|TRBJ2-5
CASSQGVIAVQETQYF
TGTGCCAGCAGCCAAGGGGTCATAGCGGTCCAAGAGACCCAGTACTTC
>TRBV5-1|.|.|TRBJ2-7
CASSHVDWSYEQYF
TGCGCCAGCAGCCACGTGGACTGGTCCTACGAGCAGTACTTC
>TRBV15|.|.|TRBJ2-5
CATSRDGREGQETQYF
TGTGCCACCAGCAGAGACGGTCGAGAGGGACAAGAGACCCAGTACTTC
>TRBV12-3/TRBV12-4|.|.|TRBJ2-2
CASSYRGSGELFF
TGTGCCAGCAGTTATCGGGGGTCCGGGGAGCTGTTTTTT
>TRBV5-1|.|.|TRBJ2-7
CASSLSMPMNYEQYF
TGCGCCAGCAGCTTGAGCATGCCGATGAACTACGAGCAGTACTTC
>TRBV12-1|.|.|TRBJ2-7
CASIHYRPDEQYF
TGTGCCAGCATTCACTATCGACCTGACGAGCAGTACTTC
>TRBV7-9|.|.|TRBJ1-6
CASSIAVVTVNSPLHF
TGTGCCAGCAGCATAGCTGTAGTTACAGTAAATTCACCCCTCCACTTT
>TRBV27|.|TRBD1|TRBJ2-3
CASSDRDRGRGTQYF
TGTGCCAGCAGTGACCGGGACAGGGGAAGAGGTACGCAGTATTTT
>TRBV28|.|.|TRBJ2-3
CASSLLGGGHDTQYF
TGTGCCAGCAGTTTATTGGGGGGGGGCCACGATACGCAGTATTTT
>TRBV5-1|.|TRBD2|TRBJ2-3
CASSGGTSGRSTRTDTQYF
TGCGCCAGCAGCGGGGGGACTAGCGGGAGAAGTACTCGCACAGATACGCAGTATTTT
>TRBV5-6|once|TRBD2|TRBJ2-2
CASSPSGERELFF
TGTGCCAGCAGCCCTAGCGGGGAGCGGGAGCTGTTTTTT
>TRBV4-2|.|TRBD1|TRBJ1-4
CASSQDGGTVYEKLFF
TGTGCCAGCAGCCAAGATGGCGGGACAGTATATGAAAAACTGTTTTTT
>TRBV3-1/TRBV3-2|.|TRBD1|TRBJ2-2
CAKPHPIRGGLRTGELFF
TGTGCCAAGCCCCACCCAATTAGAGGGGGCTTAAGGACCGGGGAGCTGTTTTTT
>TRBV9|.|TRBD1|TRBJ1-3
CASCRGPGNTIYF
TGTGCCAGCTGCAGGGGGCCTGGAAACACCATATATTTT
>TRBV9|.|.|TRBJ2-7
CASSVAPSASPYEQYF
TGTGCCAGCAGCGTAGCACCTAGCGCGTCACCCTACGAGCAGTACTTC
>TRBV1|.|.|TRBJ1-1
CTSAHHYMNTEAFF
TGCACCAGCGCACACCATTACATGAACACTGAAGCTTTCTTT
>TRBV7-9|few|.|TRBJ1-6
CASSLTVGSPLHF
TGTGCCAGCAGCTTAACGGTCGGTTCACCCCTCCACTTT
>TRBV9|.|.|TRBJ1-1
CASSVEGFGGTEAFF
TGTGCCAGCAGCGTAGAAGGGTTCGGGGGTACTGAAGCTTTCTTT
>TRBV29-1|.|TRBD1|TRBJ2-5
CSVPGQGVSRTQYF
TGCAGCGTGCCCGGACAGGGGGTGTCAAGGACCCAGTACTTC
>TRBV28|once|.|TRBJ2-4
CASSLPRNIQYF
TGTGCCAGCAGTTTGCCCAGGAACATTCAGTACTTC
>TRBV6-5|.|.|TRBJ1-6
CASSYEQVNSPLHF
TGTGCCAGCAGTTATGAACAGGTGAATTCACCCCTCCACTTT